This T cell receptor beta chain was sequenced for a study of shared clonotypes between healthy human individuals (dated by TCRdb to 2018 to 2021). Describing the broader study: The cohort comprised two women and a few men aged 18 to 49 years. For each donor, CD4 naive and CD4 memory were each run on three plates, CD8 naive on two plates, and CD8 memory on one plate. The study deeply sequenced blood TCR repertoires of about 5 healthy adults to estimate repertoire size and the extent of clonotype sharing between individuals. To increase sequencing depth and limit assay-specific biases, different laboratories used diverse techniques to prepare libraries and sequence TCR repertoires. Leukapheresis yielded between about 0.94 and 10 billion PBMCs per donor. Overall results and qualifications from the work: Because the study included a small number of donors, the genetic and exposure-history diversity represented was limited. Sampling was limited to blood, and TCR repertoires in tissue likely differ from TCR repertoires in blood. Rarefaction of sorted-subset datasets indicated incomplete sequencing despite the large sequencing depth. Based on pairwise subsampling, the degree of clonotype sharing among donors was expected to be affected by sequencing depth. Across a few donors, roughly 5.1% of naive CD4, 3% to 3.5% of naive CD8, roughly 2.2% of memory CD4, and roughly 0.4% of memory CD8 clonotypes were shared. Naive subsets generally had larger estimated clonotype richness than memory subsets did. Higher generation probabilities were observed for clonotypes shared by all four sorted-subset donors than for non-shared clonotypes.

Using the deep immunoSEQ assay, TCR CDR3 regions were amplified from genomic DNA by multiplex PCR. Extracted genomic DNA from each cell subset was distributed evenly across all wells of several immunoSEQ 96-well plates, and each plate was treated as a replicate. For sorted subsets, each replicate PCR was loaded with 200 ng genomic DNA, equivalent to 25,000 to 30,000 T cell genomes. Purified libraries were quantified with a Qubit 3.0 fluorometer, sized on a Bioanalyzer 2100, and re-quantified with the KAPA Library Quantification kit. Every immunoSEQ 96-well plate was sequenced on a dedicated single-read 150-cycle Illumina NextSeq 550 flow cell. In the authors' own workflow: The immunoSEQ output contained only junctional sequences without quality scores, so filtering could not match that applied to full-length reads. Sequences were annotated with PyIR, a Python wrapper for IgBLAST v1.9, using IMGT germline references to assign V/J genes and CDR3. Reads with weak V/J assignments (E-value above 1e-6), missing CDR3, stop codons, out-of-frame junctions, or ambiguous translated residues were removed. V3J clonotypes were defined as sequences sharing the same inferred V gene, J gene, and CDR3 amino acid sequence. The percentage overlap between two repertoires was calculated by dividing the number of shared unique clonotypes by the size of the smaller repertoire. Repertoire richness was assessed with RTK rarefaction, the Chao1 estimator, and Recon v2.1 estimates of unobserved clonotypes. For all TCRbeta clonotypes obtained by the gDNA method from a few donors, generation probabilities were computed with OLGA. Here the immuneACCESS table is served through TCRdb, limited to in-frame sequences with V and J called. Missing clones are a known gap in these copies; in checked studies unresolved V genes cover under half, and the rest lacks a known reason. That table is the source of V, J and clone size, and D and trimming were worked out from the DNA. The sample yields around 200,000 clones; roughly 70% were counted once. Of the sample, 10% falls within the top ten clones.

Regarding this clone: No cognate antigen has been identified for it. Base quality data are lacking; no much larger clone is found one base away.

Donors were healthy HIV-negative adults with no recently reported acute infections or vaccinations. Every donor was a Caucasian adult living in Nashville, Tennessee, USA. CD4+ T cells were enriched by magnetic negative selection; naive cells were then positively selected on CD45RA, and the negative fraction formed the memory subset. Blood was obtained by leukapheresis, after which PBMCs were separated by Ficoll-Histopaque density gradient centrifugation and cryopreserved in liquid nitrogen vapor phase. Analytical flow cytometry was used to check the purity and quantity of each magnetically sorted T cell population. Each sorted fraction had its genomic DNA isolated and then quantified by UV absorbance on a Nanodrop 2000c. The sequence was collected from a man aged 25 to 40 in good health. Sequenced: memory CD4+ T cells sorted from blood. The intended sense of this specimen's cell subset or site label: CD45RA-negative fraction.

The base sequence is TGTGCCAGCAGCCGAGAGCGGGACAGGGGAGCTTTCTTT. Its translation reads: CASSRERDRGAFF. The chain is made from TRBV11-2 and TRBJ1-1; 10 bases in between match TRBD1. Spanning cysteine to phenylalanine, the CDR3 consists of 13 amino acids. Just CDR3 DNA is preserved here, 39 bases in frame from base 1. CDR1 SGHAT and CDR2 FQNNGV were looked up in the germline V gene. Trimming leaves V shorter by 5 bases and J shorter by 10 bases, with the junction holding 7 bases beyond the gene matches. Here the CDR3 is joined to the reference TRBV11-2 and TRBJ1-1 genes, and the full variable domain is: EAGVAQSPRYKIIEKRQSVAFWCNPISGHATLYWYQQILGQGPKLLIQFQNNGVVDDSQLPKDRFSAERLKGVDSTLKIQPAKLEDSAVYLCASSRERDRGAFFGQGTRLTVV.